The 23 T cell receptor beta chains below come from one sample, sequenced in a study of human versus mouse CDR3 diversity and MHC coevolution. This table comes from immunoSEQ multiplex PCR, and its TCRdb copy is limited to in-frame clones, with some not included. Here the sample spans more than 55,000 clones, around 94% being singletons. Input material: naive CD4+ T cells from blood. Noted subset: CD45RO-negative CD62L-positive naive CD4 T cells. Receptors were obtained from a person in their sixties or seventies in good health.

About this clone: The sample has other DNA sequences that encode this CDR3 too. V is TRBV7-3 and J is TRBJ2-3, with TRBD2 matching 8 bases. Per the germline V gene, CDR1 is SGHTA and CDR2 is FQGTGA. The CDR3 has 16 residues. Trimming at V came to 5 bases and at J to 1 base, leaving 8 bases not matched to a gene. The CDR3: CASSPQAGEGTDTQYF. In nucleotides, the CDR3 is TGTGCCAGCAGCCCTCAAGCGGGAGAAGGCACAGATACGCAGTATTTT.

The V and J genes are TRBV7-2 and TRBJ1-1, with a possible D match to TRBD1 (6 bases). The V and J ends lost 4 bases and 8 bases respectively, with 20 bases between them. The CDR3 totals 15 residues. Looked up from germline, CDR1 is SGHTA and CDR2 is FQGNSA. CDR3 coding DNA: TGTGCCAGCAGCTCGGGCCCAGGGGCGCAGAGAGAAGCTTTCTTT. Amino acid sequence: CASSSGPGAQREAFF.

The chain employs TRBV30 and TRBJ2-1, with TRBD2 as a possible D gene (6 bases). Germline V gene sequence: CDR1 GTSNPN, CDR2 SVGIG (reference sequence). CDR3 size: 13 residues. Trimming took off 5 bases at V and 8 bases at J, with 16 bases between the two ends. The CDR3 sequence is CAWVGLRGDEQFF. The CDR3 nucleotides read TGTGCCTGGGTGGGACTGCGGGGAGATGAGCAGTTCTTC.

This clone was detected once. V usage is TRBV11-1 and J usage is TRBJ1-1; D perhaps matches TRBD1 (5 bases). The CDR3 has 15 amino acids. CDR1 is SGHAT, CDR2 FQDESV, per germline (reference sequence). V dropped 1 base and J dropped 1 base, with 10 bases sitting between them. The CDR3 is CASSLVSRGNTEAFF. The DNA of the CDR3 is TGTGCCAGCAGCTTAGTGTCTAGGGGGAACACTGAAGCTTTCTTT.

This clone has just one count. The rearrangement links TRBV5-1 to TRBJ2-5; D might be TRBD1 (6 bases). This CDR3 has 15 residues. Germline V gene data show CDR1 as SGHRS and CDR2 as YFSETQ. V lost 5 bases and J lost 5, with 19 bases in between. In DNA, the CDR3 is TGCGCCAGCAGAGAGCTACAGGGTCACACGGAGACCCAGTACTTC. This translates into CASRELQGHTETQYF. Based on the CDR3 plus reference TRBV5-1 and TRBJ2-5, the full variable domain is KAGVTQTPRYLIKTRGQQVTLSCSPISGHRSVSWYQQTPGQGLQFLFEYFSETQRNKGNFPGRFSGRQFSNSRSEMNVSTLELGDSALYLCASRELQGHTETQYFGPGTRLLVL.

The chain has TRBV5-4 and TRBJ1-2; D might be TRBD1 (5 bases). CDR3 size: 15 residues. The V and J ends lost 3 bases and 4 bases respectively, with 16 bases between them. Germline lookup yields CDR1 SGHNT and CDR2 YYREEE (reference sequence). CDR3 coding DNA: TGTGCCAGCAGCTCGGGAGGCGGAGACAGCTATGGCTACACCTTC. Protein sequence: CASSSGGGDSYGYTF.

The V call is TRBV21-1, the J call TRBJ2-1; no DNA check was done on the table's D call, TRBD2. TRBV21-1 is listed as a pseudogene. The CDR3 length is 17 residues. CDR3 in amino acids: CASSKVIAGGPRNEQFF. CDR3 coding DNA: TGTGCCAGCAGCAAAGTGATAGCGGGAGGGCCGAGGAATGAGCAGTTCTTC.

This clone was observed once. This chain links TRBV7-9 with TRBJ2-3; D gene uncertain. The CDR3 has 14 residues. Germline V gives CDR1 SEHNR, CDR2 FQNEAQ (reference sequence). Trimming took 1 base from V and 0 from J, leaving 5 bases between them. Here the CDR3 DNA reads TGTGCCAGCAGCTTAGTTACTAGCACAGATACGCAGTATTTT. This translates into CASSLVTSTDTQYF.

V and J are TRBV5-1 and TRBJ1-1; a possible D gene is TRBD1 (5 bases). CDR3 length: 13 residues. Deletions cut 0 bases from V and 3 bases from J, with 6 bases between. The V gene's germline CDR1 is SGHRS and CDR2 YFSETQ. DNA of the CDR3: TGCGCCAGCAGCTTGGGGGGGGACACTGAAGCTTTCTTT. This encodes CASSLGGDTEAFF. The complete variable domain, with remaining parts taken from reference TRBV5-1 and TRBJ1-1, reads KAGVTQTPRYLIKTRGQQVTLSCSPISGHRSVSWYQQTPGQGLQFLFEYFSETQRNKGNFPGRFSGRQFSNSRSEMNVSTLELGDSALYLCASSLGGDTEAFFGQGTRLTVV.

This sequence joins TRBV9 and TRBJ2-5; weak D call: TRBD2 (6 bases). Germline CDR1 and CDR2: SGDLS and YYNGEE. V lost 3 bases and J 1 base, leaving 16 bases between the germline ends. The CDR3 runs 16 residues. The CDR3 DNA follows: TGTGCCAGCAGCGGAGCCCCAGGCGGGATCCAAGAGACCCAGTACTTC. This translates into CASSGAPGGIQETQYF.

The chain joins TRBV10-3 to TRBJ2-3; perhaps TRBD1 as D (6 bases). Germline V gives CDR1 ENHRY, CDR2 SYGVKD. V lost 8 bases, J lost 3 bases, and 9 bases lay in between. The CDR3 spans 12 residues. The CDR3 sequence: CAIQGQTDTQYF. The CDR3 region has the DNA TGTGCCATCCAGGGGCAGACAGATACGCAGTATTTT.

The chain's CDR3 is CASSPRVGVPVETQYF. The CDR3 DNA is TGTGCCAGCAGCCCCAGGGTAGGGGTCCCCGTAGAGACCCAGTACTTC. This rearrangement joins TRBV7-7 to TRBJ2-5; the D gene is possibly TRBD1 (5 bases). Between the trimmed V and J ends, which lost 5 bases and 4 bases, there was a span of 20 bases. The V gene's germline CDR1 is SSHAT and CDR2 FNYEAQ (reference sequence). This CDR3 is built from 16 residues.

Here the CDR3 DNA reads TGTGCCAGCAGTCCCAGGCTAGCGGGGGCCAATGAGCAGTTCTTC. It encodes CASSPRLAGANEQFF. The rearrangement joins TRBV25-1 to TRBJ2-1; 10 nucleotides align to TRBD2. Germline-derived CDR1 and CDR2 are MGHDK and SYGVNS. This CDR3 has 15 amino acids. V was clipped by 5 bases and J by 6 bases; unmatched bases: 7.

This chain connects TRBV7-2 to TRBJ1-5; a possible D gene is TRBD1 (5 bases). The V gene's germline CDR1 is SGHTA and CDR2 FQGNSA. The CDR3 runs 17 residues. V lost 5 bases and J 0 bases, leaving 17 bases between the germline ends. CDR3 nucleotide sequence: TGTGCCAGCAGCGCCCGGTCAGGGTCCTCTAGCAATCAGCCCCAGCATTTT. This sequence encodes CASSARSGSSSNQPQHF.

This rearrangement joins TRBV28 to TRBJ2-7, with TRBD2 matching 7 bases. With V trimmed by 6 bases and J by 0 bases, 5 bases remained unmatched. The CDR3 runs 14 residues. The germline V gene has CDR1 MDHEN and CDR2 SYDVKM. This CDR3 reads CASSRSGTSYEQYF. The CDR3 nucleotides read TGTGCCAGCAGCCGCAGCGGGACCTCCTACGAGCAGTACTTC.

The chain carries TRBV6-6 and TRBJ2-1; 8 bases line up with TRBD1. V lost 7 bases, J lost 8 bases, and 13 bases stayed unmatched. Germline V gene sequence: CDR1 MNHNY, CDR2 SVGAGI (reference sequence). This CDR3 contains 15 residues. The CDR3 coding sequence is TGTGCCAGCACCTACAGGGGGGACGGGAACTATGAGCAGTTCTTC. Its protein product is CASTYRGDGNYEQFF.

This chain connects TRBV11-3 to TRBJ2-5, with D maybe TRBD2 (6 bases). The tail of the sequence fits TRBJ2-7 better, so the J call may be wrong. CDR1 SGHNT and CDR2 YENEEA come from the germline V gene. The CDR3 extends over 14 amino acids. CDR3 DNA: TGTGCCAGCAGCCCCGTCCGCGGGATCCCCGAGCAGTACTTC. Translating it yields CASSPVRGIPEQYF.

The V call is TRBV19, the J call TRBJ2-7; a possible D gene is TRBD2 (5 bases). CDR1 and CDR2 from the germline V gene are LNHDA and SQIVND (reference sequence). V lost 4 bases to trimming and J lost 2 bases, with 9 bases between them. This CDR3 comprises 13 residues. The CDR3 is CASSTGFAYEQYF. The DNA of the CDR3 is TGTGCCAGTAGTACGGGATTCGCCTACGAGCAGTACTTC.

The gene calls are TRBV4-1 and TRBJ2-3; D uncertain. Germline assignment: CDR1 MGHRA and CDR2 YSYEKL. The CDR3 is 15 amino acids. The V end lost 0 bases, the J end lost 1 base, and 8 bases lay between the germline ends. This CDR3 is CASSQEMGRTDTQYF. Here the CDR3 DNA reads TGCGCCAGCAGCCAAGAGATGGGCCGCACAGATACGCAGTATTTT.

CDR3 nucleotides: TGTGCCAGCAAAAGCGGTACTAGCACAGATACGCAGTATTTT. Translated, it gives CASKSGTSTDTQYF. The chain uses TRBV6-6 and TRBJ2-3; weak D call: TRBD2 (5 bases). Trimming stripped 7 bases from V and 0 bases from J, with 11 bases between. CDR3 size: 14 residues. Germline CDR1 and CDR2: MNHNY and SVGAGI (reference sequence).

This chain connects TRBV4-1 to TRBJ2-1; possibly TRBD2 for D (6 bases). Trimming took off 1 base at V and 0 bases at J, with 13 bases between the two ends. Germline lookup yields CDR1 MGHRA and CDR2 YSYEKL. The CDR3 extends over 17 amino acids. CDR3 nucleotides: TGCGCCAGCAGCCAAGGGGGAGGTGCGGCCTCCTACAATGAGCAGTTCTTC. Protein product: CASSQGGGAASYNEQFF.

The chain has TRBV7-2 and TRBJ2-1, with no clear D. V was shortened by 5 bases and J by 0 bases, with 14 bases between the two germline ends. Looked up from germline, CDR1 is SGHTA and CDR2 is FQGNSA. The CDR3 consists of 16 residues. The CDR3 sequence is CASSPSERSSYNEQFF. The CDR3 DNA reads TGTGCCAGCAGCCCATCCGAACGGAGCTCCTACAATGAGCAGTTCTTC.

This sequence joins TRBV20-1 and TRBJ2-3; no firm D call. The germline CDR1 and CDR2 sequences are DFQATT and SNEGSKA (reference sequence). V was pared by 3 bases and J by 4 bases, with 5 bases between. The CDR3 length is 11 residues. CDR3: CSARFADTQYF. In DNA form, the CDR3 reads TGCAGTGCTAGGTTCGCAGATACGCAGTATTTT.